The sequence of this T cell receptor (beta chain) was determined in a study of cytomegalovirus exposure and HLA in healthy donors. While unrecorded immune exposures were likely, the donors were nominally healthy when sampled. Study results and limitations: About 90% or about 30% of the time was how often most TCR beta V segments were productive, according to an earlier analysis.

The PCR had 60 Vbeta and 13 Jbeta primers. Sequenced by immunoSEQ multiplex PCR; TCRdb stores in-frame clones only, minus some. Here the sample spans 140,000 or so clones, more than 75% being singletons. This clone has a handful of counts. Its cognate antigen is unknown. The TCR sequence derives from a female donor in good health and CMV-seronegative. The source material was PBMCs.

The CDR3 DNA reads as TGTGCCAGCAGCCCCACCCGGGAGGCCTACAATGAGCAGTTCTTC. Its translation: CASSPTREAYNEQFF. The rearrangement uses TRBV4-2 and TRBJ2-1; 7 bases map to TRBD2. The junction had 5 bases not matched to a gene; V was cut back by 4 bases and J by 2 bases. The CDR3 is 15 residues long. Germline CDR1 LGHNA, CDR2 YNFKEQ.